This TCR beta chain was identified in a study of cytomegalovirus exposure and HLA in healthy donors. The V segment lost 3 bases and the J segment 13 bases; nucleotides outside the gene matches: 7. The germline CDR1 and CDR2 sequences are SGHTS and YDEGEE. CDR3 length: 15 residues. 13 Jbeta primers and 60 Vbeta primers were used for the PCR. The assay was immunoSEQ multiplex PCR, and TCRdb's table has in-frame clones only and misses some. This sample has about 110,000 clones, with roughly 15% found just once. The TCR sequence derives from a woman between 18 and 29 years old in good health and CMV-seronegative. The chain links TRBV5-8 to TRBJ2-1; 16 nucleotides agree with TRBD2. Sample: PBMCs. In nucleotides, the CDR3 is TGTGCCAGCAGCTCGGGACTAGCGGGAGGGGCGGAACAGTTCTTC. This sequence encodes CASSSGLAGGAEQFF.